This T cell receptor (beta chain) was sequenced for a study of PD-L1 blockade in urothelial cancer. Across the whole study: Between 0 and 3 chemotherapy regimens preceded treatment for each patient.

This clone was seen just once. Assay used: immunoSEQ multiplex PCR; TCRdb lists only in-frame clones, some missing. Of around 57,000 clones listed, approximately 80% were seen once; the top ten hold over 1.5%. Indicated time point: pretreatment peripheral blood. CDR3 length: 15 amino acids. Germline assignment: CDR1 SGDLS and CDR2 YYNGEE. V dropped 1 base and J dropped 5 bases, with 15 bases sitting between them. The chain is built from TRBV9 and TRBJ2-5; a weak D match, TRBD2 (6 bases). This receptor was taken from an older man with urothelial cancer. Sequences were derived from PBMCs, sampled around atezolizumab (anti-PD-L1) treatment. CDR3 nucleotide sequence: TGTGCCAGCAGCGTAAGGACTGGGGGGAGGGAGACCCAGTACTTC. It translates to CASSVRTGGRETQYF.